This T cell receptor (beta chain) was captured by sequencing in a study of cytomegalovirus exposure and HLA in healthy donors. The primer mix had 60 Vbeta and 13 Jbeta primers. TCRdb keeps only in-frame clones here, not all; method: immunoSEQ multiplex PCR. Of approximately 110,000 clones listed, around 80% are singletons. Overall study findings and caveats: A later analysis found common viral pathogens apparently linked to several of the most significant clusters. In vitro confirmation showed a few CMV-associated chains to be CMV antigen specific. Most of the TCR beta V segments (in an earlier analysis) were productive either about 87% or about 30% of the time. In a later analysis, TCR association rates varied by HLA locus: DRB1 most, HLA-C fewest.

With respect to this clone: Its specificity is unknown.

The receptor was isolated from a middle-aged man in good health and CMV-seronegative. The specimen was PBMCs.

CDR3 nucleotides: TGTGCCACCAGCAGACCCGGGCGGCAGGGGTACTTTGGCTACACCTTC. As protein: CATSRPGRQGYFGYTF. This chain links TRBV15 with TRBJ1-2; TRBD1 is a possible D gene (6 bases). CDR3 length equals 16 residues. Trimming removed 2 bases at V and 7 bases at J, with 20 bases between. Germline V gene data show CDR1 as LNHNV and CDR2 as YYDKDF (reference sequence).